Listed below are T cell receptor beta chains from one sample, sequenced in a study of a mutant IDH1 vaccine in newly diagnosed glioma. TCRdb's copy holds only in-frame clones and misses some; the assay was immunoSEQ multiplex PCR. In the table there are about 16,000 clones, around 95% of which are singletons. The material sequenced was peripheral blood mononuclear cells (PBMCs), taken from a glioma patient treated with radiotherapy, temozolomide or both. All receptors come from a woman aged 18-29 years with glioma. Some clones in this sample may be carry-over from other donors' samples. Both conserved end residues are trimmed from each CDR3. Clone size, where shown, is once, few, many, or a class for clones that have expanded.

clone_size v_call cdr3_aa
. TRBV7-8 ASSFGRAGLFEQY
once TRBV6-5 ASSQRGNQPQH
. TRBV27 ASSPTQTVNTEAF
. TRBV30 AWGLGAPGYQPQH
. TRBV19 ASRDRGGTDTQY
. TRBV7-8 ASSVQGAIYGYT
once TRBV19 ASSIVGYEQY
. TRBV28 ASTSLTSYTSDTQY
. TRBV19 ASSQGFNEQF
. TRBV5-6 ASSLYGPGQGVIGNTIY
. TRBV7-2 ASSLVAGVFADTQY
. TRBV9 ASSPGSGNQPQH
. TRBV7-9 ASSLVDKSTDTQY
. TRBV29-1 SGLGQGNIQY
. TRBV6-5 ASSDGTSYNEQF
. TRBV29-1 SGAGTPGNTIY
. TRBV11-2 ASSGTERNYNEQF
. TRBV19 ASSVGYEQY
. TRBV12-5 ASGLEGLANTEAF
. TRBV11-3 ASSFPVGTGVNTEAF
once TRBV5-1 ASSLGRGIGDTDTQY
. TRBV9 ASSVGDYQGAQY
. TRBV27 ASRGRVSTEAF
. TRBV4-3 ASSQESLAGGQGSQV
. TRBV5-6 ASSLSVREQY
. TRBV11-2 ASRPIAGVSYNEQF
. TRBV10-3 AISEPGLANQETQY
. TRBV13 ASSLLAGGLDTQY
. TRBV4-1 ASSQVGTNQPQH
. TRBV7-2 ASSFSPNLYNEQF
. TRBV2 ASSWSGSYEQY
. TRBV28 ASSLELYTEAF
. TRBV2 ASNVGMNTEAF
. TRBV5-1 ASGDPGTGAYEQY
once TRBV27 ASSLSVPIFHTDTQY
. TRBV12-5 ASGLYQGNEQF
. TRBV5-1 ASSVLTGDQETQY
once TRBV28 ASRPPLSTDTQY
. TRBV28 ASSFFGLATGELF
. TRBV18 ASSPPRGGASLAEAF
. TRBV18 ASSPADLYGYT
. TRBV7-8 ASSSQTTRTYEQY
. TRBV5-1 ASSFIIPGGTGVHEQY
. TRBV14 ASSQIGTAGETQY